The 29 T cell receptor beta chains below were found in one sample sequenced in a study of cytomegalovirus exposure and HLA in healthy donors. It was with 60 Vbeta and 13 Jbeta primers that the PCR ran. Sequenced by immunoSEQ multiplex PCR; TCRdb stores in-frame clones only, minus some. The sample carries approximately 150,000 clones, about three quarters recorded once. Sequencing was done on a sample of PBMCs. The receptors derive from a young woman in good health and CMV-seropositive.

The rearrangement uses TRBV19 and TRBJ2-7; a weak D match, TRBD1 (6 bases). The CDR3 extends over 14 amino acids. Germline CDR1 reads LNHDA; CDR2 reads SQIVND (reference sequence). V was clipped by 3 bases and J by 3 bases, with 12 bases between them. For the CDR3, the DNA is TGTGCCAGTAGTATGGTGGGGGCGGGCTACGAGCAGTACTTC. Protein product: CASSMVGAGYEQYF.

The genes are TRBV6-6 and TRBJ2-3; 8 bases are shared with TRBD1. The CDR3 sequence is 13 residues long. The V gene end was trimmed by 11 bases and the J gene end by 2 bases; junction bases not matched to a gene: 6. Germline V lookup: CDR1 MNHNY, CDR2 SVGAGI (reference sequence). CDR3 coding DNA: TGTGCCGCTAACAGGGGGGACACAGATACGCAGTATTTT. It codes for CAANRGDTDTQYF.

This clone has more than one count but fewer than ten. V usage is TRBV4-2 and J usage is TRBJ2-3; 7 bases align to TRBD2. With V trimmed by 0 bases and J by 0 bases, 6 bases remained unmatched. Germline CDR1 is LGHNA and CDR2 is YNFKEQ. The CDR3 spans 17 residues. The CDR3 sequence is CASSQEPAGYSTDTQYF. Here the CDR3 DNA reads TGTGCCAGCAGCCAAGAACCAGCGGGGTATAGCACAGATACGCAGTATTTT.

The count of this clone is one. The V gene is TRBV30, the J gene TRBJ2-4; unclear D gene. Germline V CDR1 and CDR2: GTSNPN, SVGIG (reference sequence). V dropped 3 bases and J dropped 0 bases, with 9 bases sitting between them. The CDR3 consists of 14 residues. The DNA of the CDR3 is TGTGCCTGGAGCCCAGGCCTAGCCAAAAACATTCAGTACTTC. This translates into CAWSPGLAKNIQYF.

The chain's CDR3 is CASSTLTGPYGYTF. The CDR3 DNA reads as TGTGCCAGCAGCACCCTGACAGGGCCTTATGGCTACACCTTC. The chain employs TRBV11-2 and TRBJ1-2; 7 nucleotides align to TRBD1. V trimming: 5 bases; J trimming: 5 bases; junction bases outside the gene matches: 8. Germline V gene data show CDR1 as SGHAT and CDR2 as FQNNGV. This CDR3 spans 14 amino acids.

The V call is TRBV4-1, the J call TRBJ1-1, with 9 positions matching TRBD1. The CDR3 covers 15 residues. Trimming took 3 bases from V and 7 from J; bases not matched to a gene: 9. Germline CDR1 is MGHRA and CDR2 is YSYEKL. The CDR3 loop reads CASSQGDRDLIEAFF. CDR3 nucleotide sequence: TGCGCCAGCAGCCAGGGGGACAGGGACCTCATTGAAGCTTTCTTT.

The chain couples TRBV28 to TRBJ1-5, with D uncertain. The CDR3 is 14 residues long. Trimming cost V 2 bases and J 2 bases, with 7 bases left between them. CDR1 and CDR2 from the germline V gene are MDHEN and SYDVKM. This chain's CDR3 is CASSLTQGNQPQHF. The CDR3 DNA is TGTGCCAGCAGTTTAACCCAGGGCAATCAGCCCCAGCATTTT. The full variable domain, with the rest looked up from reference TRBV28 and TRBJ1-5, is DVKVTQSSRYLVKRTGEKVFLECVQDMDHENMFWYRQDPGLGLRLIYFSYDVKMKEKGDIPEGYSVSREKKERFSLILESASTNQTSMYLCASSLTQGNQPQHFGDGTRLSIL.

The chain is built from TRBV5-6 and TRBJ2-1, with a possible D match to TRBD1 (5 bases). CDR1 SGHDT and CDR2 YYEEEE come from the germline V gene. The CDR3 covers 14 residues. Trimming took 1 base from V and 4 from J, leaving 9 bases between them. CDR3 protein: CASSLLQAYNEQFF. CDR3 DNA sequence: TGTGCCAGCAGCTTGTTACAGGCTTACAATGAGCAGTTCTTC.

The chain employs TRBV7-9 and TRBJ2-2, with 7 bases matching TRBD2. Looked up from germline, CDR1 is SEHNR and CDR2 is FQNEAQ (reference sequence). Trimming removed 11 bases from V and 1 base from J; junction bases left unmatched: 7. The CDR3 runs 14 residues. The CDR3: CAGSASGNTGELFF. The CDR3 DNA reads TGTGCCGGATCAGCTAGCGGGAACACCGGGGAGCTGTTTTTT.

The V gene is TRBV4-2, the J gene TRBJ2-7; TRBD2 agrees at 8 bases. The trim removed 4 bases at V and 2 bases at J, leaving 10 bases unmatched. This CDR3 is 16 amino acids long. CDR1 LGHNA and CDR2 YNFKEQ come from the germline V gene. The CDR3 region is CASSRFGGGTPYEQYF. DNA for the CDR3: TGTGCCAGCAGCCGATTCGGCGGGGGGACCCCCTACGAGCAGTACTTC.

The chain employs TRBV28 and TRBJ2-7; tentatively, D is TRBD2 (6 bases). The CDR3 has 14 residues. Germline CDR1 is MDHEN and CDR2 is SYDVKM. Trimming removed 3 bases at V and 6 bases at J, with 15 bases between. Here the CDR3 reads CASSFSGRRGEQYF. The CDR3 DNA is TGTGCCAGCAGTTTTTCAGGAAGGAGGGGCGAGCAGTACTTC.

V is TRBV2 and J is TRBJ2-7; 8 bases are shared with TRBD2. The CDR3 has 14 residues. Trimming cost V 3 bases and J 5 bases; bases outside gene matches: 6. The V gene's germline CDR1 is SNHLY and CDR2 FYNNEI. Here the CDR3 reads CASSERTSIDEQYF. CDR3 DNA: TGTGCCAGCAGTGAGCGGACTAGCATCGACGAGCAGTACTTC.

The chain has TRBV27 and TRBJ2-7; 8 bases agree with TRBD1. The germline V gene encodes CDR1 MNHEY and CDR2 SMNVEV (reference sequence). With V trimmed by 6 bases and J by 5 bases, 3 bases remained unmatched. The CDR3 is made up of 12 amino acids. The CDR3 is CASRTQGDEQYF. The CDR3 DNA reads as TGTGCCAGCAGGACACAGGGGGACGAGCAGTACTTC.

The CDR3 bases are TGCGCCAGCAGCTTTACAGGGGACTACGAGCAGTACTTC. It encodes CASSFTGDYEQYF. The chain employs TRBV5-1 and TRBJ2-7; 7 bases agree with TRBD1. This CDR3 region has 13 residues. Germline CDR1 and CDR2: SGHRS and YFSETQ. Trimming took 2 bases from V and 3 from J; bases not matched to a gene: 2.

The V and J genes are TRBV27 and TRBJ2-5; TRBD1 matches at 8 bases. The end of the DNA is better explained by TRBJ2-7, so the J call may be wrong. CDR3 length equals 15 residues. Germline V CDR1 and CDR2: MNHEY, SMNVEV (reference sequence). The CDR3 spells CASSLAGTGYYEQYF. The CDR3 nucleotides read TGTGCCAGCAGCCTCGCCGGGACAGGCTACTACGAGCAGTACTTC.

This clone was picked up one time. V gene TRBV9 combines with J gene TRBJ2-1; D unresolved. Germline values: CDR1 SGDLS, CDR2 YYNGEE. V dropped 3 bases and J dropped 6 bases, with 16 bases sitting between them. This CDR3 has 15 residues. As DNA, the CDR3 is TGTGCCAGCAGCGGTGGAGTAGAGTGGTTCAATGAGCAGTTCTTC. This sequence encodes CASSGGVEWFNEQFF.

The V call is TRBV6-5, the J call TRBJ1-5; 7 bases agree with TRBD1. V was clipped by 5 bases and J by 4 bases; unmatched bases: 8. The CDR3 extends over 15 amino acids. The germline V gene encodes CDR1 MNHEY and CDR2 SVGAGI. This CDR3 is CASSTHRGGNQPQHF. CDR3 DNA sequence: TGTGCCAGCAGTACGCACAGGGGCGGAAATCAGCCCCAGCATTTT.

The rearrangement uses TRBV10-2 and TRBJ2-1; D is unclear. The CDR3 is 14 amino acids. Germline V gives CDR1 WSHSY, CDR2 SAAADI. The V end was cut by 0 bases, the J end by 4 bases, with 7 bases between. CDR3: CASSESQAYNEQFF. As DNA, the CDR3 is TGCGCCAGCAGTGAGTCCCAGGCTTACAATGAGCAGTTCTTC.

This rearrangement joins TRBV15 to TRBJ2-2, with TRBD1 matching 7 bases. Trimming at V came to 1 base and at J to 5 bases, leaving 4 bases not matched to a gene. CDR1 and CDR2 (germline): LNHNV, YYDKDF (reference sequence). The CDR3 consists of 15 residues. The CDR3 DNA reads TGTGCCACCAGCAGAGCCCGGACAGGAACCGGGGAGCTGTTTTTT. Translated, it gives CATSRARTGTGELFF.

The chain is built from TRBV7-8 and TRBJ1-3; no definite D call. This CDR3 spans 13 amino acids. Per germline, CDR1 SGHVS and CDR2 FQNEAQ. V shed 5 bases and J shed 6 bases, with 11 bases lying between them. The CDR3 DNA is TGTGCCAGCAGCCCCGACACGGAAAACACCATATATTTT. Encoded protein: CASSPDTENTIYF.

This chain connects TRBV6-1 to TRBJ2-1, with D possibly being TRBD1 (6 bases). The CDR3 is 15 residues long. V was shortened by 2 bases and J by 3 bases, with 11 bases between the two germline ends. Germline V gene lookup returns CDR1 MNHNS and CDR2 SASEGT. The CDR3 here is CASSEQGRVYNEQFF. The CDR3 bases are TGTGCCAGCAGTGAACAGGGGCGCGTCTACAATGAGCAGTTCTTC.

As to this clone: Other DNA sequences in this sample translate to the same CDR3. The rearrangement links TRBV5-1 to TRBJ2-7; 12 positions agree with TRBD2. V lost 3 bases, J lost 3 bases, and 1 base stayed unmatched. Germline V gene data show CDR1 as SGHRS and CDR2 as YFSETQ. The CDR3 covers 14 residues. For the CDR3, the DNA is TGCGCCAGCAGCTCGACTAGCGGGAGCTACGAGCAGTACTTC. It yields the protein CASSSTSGSYEQYF.

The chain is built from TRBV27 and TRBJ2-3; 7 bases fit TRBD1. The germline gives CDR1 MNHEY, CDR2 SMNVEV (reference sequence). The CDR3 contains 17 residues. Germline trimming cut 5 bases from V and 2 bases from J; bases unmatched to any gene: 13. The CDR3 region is CASSPQEQGRYTDTQYF. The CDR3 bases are TGTGCCAGCAGTCCCCAAGAACAGGGGCGATACACAGATACGCAGTATTTT.

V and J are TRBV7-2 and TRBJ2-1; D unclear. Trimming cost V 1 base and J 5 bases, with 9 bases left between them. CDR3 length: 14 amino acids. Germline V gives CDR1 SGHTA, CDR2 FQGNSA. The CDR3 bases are TGTGCCAGCAGCTTAGGGCTAGACCACAATGAGCAGTTCTTC. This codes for CASSLGLDHNEQFF.

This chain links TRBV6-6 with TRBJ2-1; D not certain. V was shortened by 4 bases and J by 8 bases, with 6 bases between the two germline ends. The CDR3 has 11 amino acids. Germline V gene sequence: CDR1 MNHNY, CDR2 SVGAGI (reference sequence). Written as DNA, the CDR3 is TGTGCCAGCAGTTTATTAGATGAGCAGTTCTTC. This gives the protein CASSLLDEQFF.

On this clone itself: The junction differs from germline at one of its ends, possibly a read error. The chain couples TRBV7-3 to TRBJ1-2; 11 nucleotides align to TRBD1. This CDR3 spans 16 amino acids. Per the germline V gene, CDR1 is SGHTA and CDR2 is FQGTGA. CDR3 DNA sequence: TGTGCCAGCAGCTCCGGGACAGGGGGAATCGGGTATGACTACACCTTC. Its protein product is CASSSGTGGIGYDYTF.

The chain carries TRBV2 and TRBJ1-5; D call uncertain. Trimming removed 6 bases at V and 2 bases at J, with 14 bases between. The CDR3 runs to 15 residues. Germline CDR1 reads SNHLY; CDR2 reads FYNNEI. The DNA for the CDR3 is TGTGCCAGCAGCATTGACGGAGCGGGCAATCAGCCCCAGCATTTT. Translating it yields CASSIDGAGNQPQHF.

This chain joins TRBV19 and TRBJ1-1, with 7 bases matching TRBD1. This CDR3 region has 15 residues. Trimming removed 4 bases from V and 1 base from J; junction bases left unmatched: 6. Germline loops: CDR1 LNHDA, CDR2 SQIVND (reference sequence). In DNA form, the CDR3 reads TGTGCCAGTAGTAACCCGGGACAGTCGAACACTGAAGCTTTCTTT. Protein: CASSNPGQSNTEAFF. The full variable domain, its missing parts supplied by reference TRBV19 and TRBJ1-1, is DGGITQSPKYLFRKEGQNVTLSCEQNLNHDAMYWYRQDPGQGLRLIYYSQIVNDFQKGDIAEGYSVSREKKESFPLTVTSAQKNPTAFYLCASSNPGQSNTEAFFGQGTRLTVV.

CDR3 nucleotide sequence: TGTGCCAGCAGCTTCGTCCGGACTAGCCAAGGAGTGGAGCAGTTCTTC. It translates to CASSFVRTSQGVEQFF. The gene calls are TRBV11-3 and TRBJ2-1; TRBD2 matches 8 bases. Germline CDR1 and CDR2: SGHNT and YENEEA. Trimming took 3 bases from V and 10 from J; bases not matched to a gene: 14. There are 16 residues in the CDR3.